The 24 T cell receptor beta chains reported below all come from one sample, sequenced in a study of T cell changes during pregnancy in multiple sclerosis. Here immunoSEQ multiplex PCR was the method, and the copy in TCRdb shows in-frame clones only, minus some. The sample holds 65,000 to 85,000 clones, roughly 91% seen once. This specimen consisted of CD4+ T cells from peripheral blood mononuclear cells, obtained after pregnancy. The source of these receptors is a female donor with multiple sclerosis, enrolled in a pregnancy study.

The gene calls are TRBV5-1 and TRBJ1-1; 8 positions agree with TRBD1. Trimming at V came to 3 bases and at J to 1 base, leaving 5 bases not matched to a gene. CDR3 size: 15 residues. Germline CDR1 and CDR2: SGHRS and YFSETQ. The CDR3 reads CASSSRTGSNTEAFF. The CDR3, as DNA: TGCGCCAGCAGCTCCCGGACAGGGTCGAACACTGAAGCTTTCTTT.

This clone was detected only once. The rearrangement joins TRBV4-1 to TRBJ2-1, with D unresolved. CDR3 size: 14 residues. With 4 bases removed from V and 3 bases from J, the gap between germline ends came to 10 bases. CDR1 is MGHRA, CDR2 YSYEKL, per germline. The CDR3 nucleotides read TGCGCCAGCAGCCCTCAGGTACGCTACAATGAGCAGTTCTTC. As protein: CASSPQVRYNEQFF.

This chain links TRBV27 with TRBJ1-2, with D perhaps TRBD1 (6 bases). Germline V gene sequence: CDR1 MNHEY, CDR2 SMNVEV (reference sequence). The V end was cut by 3 bases, the J end by 4 bases, with 18 bases between. The CDR3 consists of 16 residues. CDR3 sequence (DNA): TGTGCCAGCAGTTTGACAGGCGTAAGGGATGTCTATGGCTACACCTTC. Residues: CASSLTGVRDVYGYTF.

The V call is TRBV28, the J call TRBJ2-7; 8 nucleotides match TRBD2. CDR3 length equals 18 residues. Germline V lookup: CDR1 MDHEN, CDR2 SYDVKM. V shed 0 bases and J 4 bases; nucleotides not matched to a gene: 14. The CDR3 is CASSLWAGGLGNRYEQYF. The CDR3 nucleotides are TGTGCCAGCAGTTTATGGGCGGGAGGCCTGGGTAACAGATACGAGCAGTACTTC. The whole variable domain, filled in from reference TRBV28 and TRBJ2-7, reads DVKVTQSSRYLVKRTGEKVFLECVQDMDHENMFWYRQDPGLGLRLIYFSYDVKMKEKGDIPEGYSVSREKKERFSLILESASTNQTSMYLCASSLWAGGLGNRYEQYFGPGTRLTVT.

This clone showed up just once. The chain has TRBV28 and TRBJ2-7; the D gene is possibly TRBD1 (6 bases). The CDR3 extends over 14 amino acids. Germline CDR1 MDHEN, CDR2 SYDVKM. Between the trimmed V and J ends, which lost 3 bases and 3 bases, there was a span of 12 bases. The CDR3 here is CASSFGGTGYEQYF. CDR3 DNA: TGTGCCAGCAGTTTTGGGGGCACCGGCTACGAGCAGTACTTC. Drawing the rest from reference TRBV28 and TRBJ2-7, the complete variable domain is DVKVTQSSRYLVKRTGEKVFLECVQDMDHENMFWYRQDPGLGLRLIYFSYDVKMKEKGDIPEGYSVSREKKERFSLILESASTNQTSMYLCASSFGGTGYEQYFGPGTRLTVT.

This chain links TRBV11-2 with TRBJ1-5, with 10 bases identical to TRBD1. V gave up 4 bases and J gave up 7 bases; unmatched junction bases: 7. This CDR3 region has 15 residues. Germline V gene data show CDR1 as SGHAT and CDR2 as FQNNGV. The CDR3 is CASSWGTGVGQPQHF. The CDR3 coding sequence is TGTGCCAGCAGCTGGGGGACAGGGGTGGGACAGCCCCAGCATTTT.

The V gene is TRBV7-9, the J gene TRBJ1-2, with TRBD1 matching over 7 bases. The CDR3 consists of 17 residues. V trimming: 2 bases; J trimming: 0 bases; junction bases outside the gene matches: 9. Germline V gene data show CDR1 as SEHNR and CDR2 as FQNEAQ (reference sequence). CDR3 coding DNA: TGTGCCAGCAGCTTATCGGGACAGTCCCCTCCTAACTATGGCTACACCTTC. Its translation is CASSLSGQSPPNYGYTF.

The chain couples TRBV29-1 to TRBJ2-7; perhaps TRBD2 as D (6 bases). Looked up from germline, CDR1 is SQVTM and CDR2 is ANQGSEA. The ends were cut back, 5 bases at V and 2 bases at J, with 13 bases in the middle. There are 13 residues in the CDR3. Here the CDR3 reads CSVRGGETYEQYF. The CDR3 DNA follows: TGCAGCGTTCGGGGAGGCGAGACCTACGAGCAGTACTTC.

The V call is TRBV7-8, the J call TRBJ1-5; D perhaps matches TRBD1 (5 bases). The CDR3 is 14 amino acids. V was trimmed by 5 bases and J by 6 bases, leaving 14 bases between them. CDR1 and CDR2 from the germline V gene are SGHVS and FQNEAQ. The CDR3 DNA reads as TGTGCCAGCAGCCCCGACAGTTCAGGTCAGCCCCAGCATTTT. Its translation: CASSPDSSGQPQHF.

This chain links TRBV30 with TRBJ2-3; 8 nucleotides match TRBD2. V shed 5 bases, J shed 1 base, and the junction held 5 bases outside the gene matches. The CDR3 spans 14 residues. Germline values: CDR1 GTSNPN, CDR2 SVGIG (reference sequence). The chain's CDR3 is CAWVSGRGTDTQYF. As DNA, the CDR3 is TGTGCCTGGGTCAGCGGGAGAGGCACAGATACGCAGTATTTT.

This clone was seen only once. J is TRBJ2-5 and V is TRBV6-5; D perhaps matches TRBD1 (6 bases). The germline V gene has CDR1 MNHEY and CDR2 SVGAGI. Trimming left V 2 bases short and J 5 bases short, with 9 bases between. The CDR3 is 13 amino acids. This chain's CDR3 is CASSYGGGETQYF. CDR3 nucleotide sequence: TGTGCCAGCAGTTACGGGGGCGGGGAGACCCAGTACTTC.

This clone has only one observation. This chain connects TRBV7-6 to TRBJ2-7; 8 nucleotides line up with TRBD2. The CDR3 covers 14 residues. Germline V CDR1 and CDR2: SGHVS, FNYEAQ. With V trimmed by 1 base and J by 3 bases, 2 bases remained unmatched. CDR3 in DNA: TGTGCCAGCAGCTTAGGCGGGGGGAGCTACGAGCAGTACTTC. The encoded protein is CASSLGGGSYEQYF.

This chain uses TRBV7-3 with TRBJ2-1, with TRBD2 identical over 7 bases. The CDR3 runs to 15 residues. V was clipped by 6 bases and J by 2 bases; unmatched bases: 7. The germline V gene encodes CDR1 SGHTA and CDR2 FQGTGA. The chain's CDR3 is CASRSDLAAYNEQFF. Here the CDR3 DNA reads TGTGCCAGCAGGAGCGATCTAGCGGCCTACAATGAGCAGTTCTTC.

The rearrangement links TRBV5-4 to TRBJ1-2, with 7 bases lining up with TRBD1. The junction had 5 bases not matched to a gene; V was cut back by 4 bases and J by 2 bases. From germline, CDR1 is SGHNT and CDR2 YYREEE (reference sequence). This CDR3 comprises 14 residues. CDR3 in DNA: TGTGCCAGCAGCCCGCAACAGGGGAACTATGGCTACACCTTC. Translating gives CASSPQQGNYGYTF.

The CDR3 DNA sequence: TGTGCCAGCAGTTTTCAGTTGAACACTGAAGCTTTCTTT. Encoded protein: CASSFQLNTEAFF. This rearrangement joins TRBV28 to TRBJ1-1; D ambiguous. Trimming shortened V by 3 bases and J by 0 bases, and 5 bases separated the two germline ends. CDR1 and CDR2 from the germline V gene are MDHEN and SYDVKM. The CDR3 contains 13 residues.

V usage is TRBV6-1 and J usage is TRBJ1-3, with unresolved D. The germline V gene encodes CDR1 MNHNS and CDR2 SASEGT. The CDR3 is 15 amino acids. The germline V and J ends were trimmed by 5 bases and 1 base, with 12 bases remaining between them. CDR3 amino acids: CASSSGSQSGNTIYF. The CDR3 DNA sequence: TGTGCCAGCAGTTCCGGTAGCCAGTCTGGAAACACCATATATTTT.

The rearrangement links TRBV6-6 to TRBJ2-5; no clear D gene. The CDR3 is 14 residues long. Germline CDR1 and CDR2: MNHNY and SVGAGI (reference sequence). The V and J ends lost 2 bases and 1 base respectively, with 8 bases between them. The CDR3 loop reads CASSYVSIQETQYF. The CDR3 bases are TGTGCCAGCAGTTACGTTAGTATCCAAGAGACCCAGTACTTC.

The gene calls are TRBV19 and TRBJ1-5, with a tentative D call TRBD1 (6 bases). V dropped 3 bases and J dropped 6 bases, with 18 bases sitting between them. Germline values: CDR1 LNHDA, CDR2 SQIVND (reference sequence). CDR3 length: 16 residues. The chain's CDR3 is CASSMVVAGGGQPQHF. CDR3 DNA sequence: TGTGCCAGTAGTATGGTCGTTGCGGGGGGCGGTCAGCCCCAGCATTTT.

The CDR3 here is CASSLGASQETQYF. DNA of the CDR3: TGTGCCAGCAGCTTGGGGGCCAGCCAAGAGACCCAGTACTTC. J is TRBJ2-5 and V is TRBV5-4; D not resolved. This CDR3 has 14 residues. Germline V gives CDR1 SGHNT, CDR2 YYREEE (reference sequence). V was clipped by 0 bases and J by 1 base, with 7 bases between them.

The V gene is TRBV6-7, the J gene TRBJ2-1; a weak D match, TRBD2 (6 bases). TRBV6-7 counts as an open reading frame of uncertain function. The V and J ends lost 3 bases and 4 bases respectively, with 13 bases between them. The CDR3 is made up of 15 amino acids. DNA for the CDR3: TGTGCCAGCAGTTATGACTATGGGACTTACAATGAGCAGTTCTTC. Residues: CASSYDYGTYNEQFF.

This chain uses TRBV30 with TRBJ1-4, with D perhaps matching TRBD1 (6 bases). Trimming left V 7 bases short and J 3 bases short, with 15 bases between. Germline assignment: CDR1 GTSNPN and CDR2 SVGIG (reference sequence). This CDR3 has 14 amino acids. The CDR3 is CAFGPDSSNEKLFF. In DNA form, the CDR3 reads TGTGCCTTCGGCCCGGACAGTTCTAATGAAAAACTGTTTTTT.

This sequence joins TRBV5-1 and TRBJ2-3, with a weak D call TRBD1 (7 bases). The V end lost 4 bases, the J end lost 0 bases, and 21 bases lay between the germline ends. Germline CDR1 reads SGHRS; CDR2 reads YFSETQ. The CDR3 totals 18 residues. The CDR3, as DNA: TGCGCCAGCAGCCCAGCGGGTCTTCCAGGGGGAAGCACAGATACGCAGTATTTT. Translation: CASSPAGLPGGSTDTQYF.

The chain recombines TRBV27 with TRBJ1-2, with D perhaps TRBD1 (6 bases). V was cut by 5 bases and J by 4 bases, with 14 bases left in between. The germline gives CDR1 MNHEY, CDR2 SMNVEV (reference sequence). The CDR3 loop spans 14 amino acids. DNA of the CDR3: TGTGCCAGCAGTCCCTGGACAGATGGCTATGGCTACACCTTC. This sequence encodes CASSPWTDGYGYTF.

The V gene is TRBV19, the J gene TRBJ2-7; 8 nucleotides align to TRBD2. The CDR3 has 16 amino acids. J was trimmed by 7 bases and V by 3 bases; bases with no gene match: 14. Germline CDR1 and CDR2: LNHDA and SQIVND (reference sequence). The CDR3 region has the DNA TGTGCCAGTAGTATCCCTCGGGCGGGAGGCACCGGTGAGCAGTACTTC. Translating gives CASSIPRAGGTGEQYF.